This entry describes one T cell receptor (beta chain). Antigen specificity is unknown. The entry originates in a study of T-cell memory formation after mild COVID-19. Study-wide findings and caveats: Pre-infection memory showed some responding clones, and this suggested that cross-reactive memory joined. What remained unconfirmed was the SARS-CoV-2 specificity of second-wave clones peaking on day 37.

5'RACE primed at constant segments yielded TCR alpha and TCR beta cDNA libraries bearing sample barcodes and UMIs. TCRdb reprocessed the 5' RACE reads with MiXCR, giving one entry per CDR3 protein. The sample records 500,000 to 550,000 distinct CDR3 sequences, over 20% being singletons. The germline gives CDR1 SEHNR, CDR2 FQNEAQ (reference sequence). Trimming removed 10 bases from V and 0 bases from J, with 15 bases in between. The CDR3 extends over 14 amino acids. The sequenced sample consisted of PBMCs or a T cell subset sorted from them (not recorded which). The receptor was isolated from an adult woman who had mild COVID-19 (a few samples of this study predate the infection). Cell type and time point are not known. The genes are TRBV7-9 and TRBJ1-1; D may be TRBD1 (5 bases). The CDR3 DNA sequence: TGTGCCACAACCTGGGACTTACTGAACACTGAAGCTTTCTTT. It translates to CATTWDLLNTEAFF.